This TCR beta chain was retrieved from a study of cytomegalovirus exposure and HLA in healthy donors. General study points: Data from an earlier analysis indicated that most TCR beta V segments were productive either about 90% or about 30% of the time. A later analysis found TCR association rates differed by HLA locus, highest for DRB1 and lowest for HLA-C.

On this clone itself: Antigen unknown.

With 60 Vbeta and 13 Jbeta primers, the PCR was carried out. The data were produced by immunoSEQ multiplex PCR, yet TCRdb's version contains in-frame clones alone and is incomplete. Of 100,000 to 150,000 clones listed, more than 60% are singletons. CDR3 size: 15 residues. V shed 5 bases, J shed 5 bases, and the junction held 10 bases outside the gene matches. The germline gives CDR1 MNHNS, CDR2 SASEGT. The V gene is TRBV6-1, the J gene TRBJ2-7; 9 bases fit TRBD1. The sample consisted of PBMCs. This clonotype was sampled from a man aged 30 to 39 in good health and CMV-seronegative. The CDR3 loop reads CASSLRGQGRDEQYF. The CDR3, as DNA: TGTGCCAGCAGTCTACGGGGACAGGGTAGAGACGAGCAGTACTTC.